The 6 T cell receptor beta chains below all came from one sample that was sequenced in a study of blood T cell repertoires in COVID-19. Using immunoSEQ multiplex PCR, the repertoire was profiled, and TCRdb retains in-frame clones only, with some absent. The sample contains roughly 290,000 clones, over 80% of which appear only once. The sequencing input was peripheral blood. These receptors were taken from a woman aged 50 to 60 with active or convalescent COVID-19.

There are a few counts of this clone. The gene calls are TRBV3-1 (or the pseudogene TRBV3-2) and TRBJ1-2; 11 nucleotides align to TRBD1. This CDR3 is 13 amino acids long. The germline V gene encodes CDR1 LGHDT and CDR2 YNNKEL (reference sequence). The V segment lost 4 bases and the J segment 8 bases; nucleotides outside the gene matches: 3. DNA for the CDR3: TGTGCCAGCAGCCCCCGGACAGGGGGCGGCTACACCTTC. Translating it yields CASSPRTGGGYTF.

In DNA form, the CDR3 reads TGCGCCAGCAGCCCCCTTCCGACAGGGAGCTCCTACGAGCAGTACTTC. Translating it yields CASSPLPTGSSYEQYF. This chain links TRBV5-1 with TRBJ2-7, with 7 bases aligning to TRBD1. The V and J ends lost 4 bases and 0 bases, in that order; junction bases with no gene match: 10. CDR3 length: 16 amino acids. CDR1 SGHRS and CDR2 YFSETQ come from the germline V gene.

The chain couples TRBV25-1 to TRBJ2-3, with D possibly being TRBD2 (6 bases). Germline V CDR1 and CDR2: MGHDK, SYGVNS. Trimming took off 3 bases at V and 2 bases at J, with 12 bases between the two ends. The CDR3 contains 15 residues. DNA for the CDR3: TGTGCCAGCAGTGATTCCGGGAGAAACACAGATACGCAGTATTTT. This encodes CASSDSGRNTDTQYF.

Here the CDR3 reads CASSAAPGQGATGELFF. In nucleotides, the CDR3 is TGTGCCAGCAGCGCCGCCCCGGGACAGGGGGCGACCGGGGAGCTGTTTTTT. The chain joins TRBV25-1 to TRBJ2-2, with 12 positions matching TRBD1. The CDR3 runs to 17 residues. V gave up 6 bases and J gave up 5 bases; unmatched junction bases: 10. Germline V gives CDR1 MGHDK, CDR2 SYGVNS. Together with reference TRBV25-1 and TRBJ2-2, the CDR3 gives the full variable domain: EADIYQTPRYLVIGTGKKITLECSQTMGHDKMYWYQQDPGMELHLIHYSYGVNSTEKGDLSSESTVSRIRTEHFPLTLESARPSHTSQYLCASSAAPGQGATGELFFGEGSRLTVL.

CDR3 nucleotides: TGTGCCTGGAGTAAGGCAGGGGCCTACGAAAAACTGTTTTTT. Its protein product is CAWSKAGAYEKLFF. The V gene is TRBV30, the J gene TRBJ1-4, with a possible D match to TRBD1 (6 bases). The CDR3 totals 14 residues. Germline V gene sequence: CDR1 GTSNPN, CDR2 SVGIG (reference sequence). The V and J ends lost 2 bases and 8 bases respectively, with 15 bases between them.

The chain has TRBV2 and TRBJ1-5, with unresolved D. V was pared by 6 bases and J by 11 bases, with 17 bases between. The germline CDR1 and CDR2 sequences are SNHLY and FYNNEI. The CDR3 has 13 amino acids. CDR3 coding DNA: TGTGCCAGCAGGGAAAATCATTACATGACCCAGCATTTT. Protein: CASRENHYMTQHF.